The rows below give T cell receptor beta chains drawn from one sample of a study of CD8+CD57+ T cells in acquired aplastic anemia. Each CDR3 protein gets one entry after TCRdb re-called the reads with MiXCR. The repertoire holds about 180,000 distinct CDR3 sequences, with more than 45% as singletons. The sequenced sample consisted of sorted CD4+, CD8+, or CD8+CD57+ T cells (not recorded which) from PBMCs. The receptor source for this set is a human donor with aplastic anemia. The CDR3 runs from the conserved cysteine through the conserved F or W. The D gene is left open where the match is weak. Expanded clones get a size class; other rows say once, few or many, or leave the size out.

clone size	J gene	V gene	D gene	CDR3 DNA	CDR3 protein
-	TRBJ2-5	TRBV5-4	TRBD2	TGTGCCAGCAGCCTTAGCGGGATCATAGAGACCCAGTACTTC	CASSLSGIIETQYF
-	TRBJ2-1	TRBV29-1	TRBD2	TGCAGCGTTGCAGCCTACGGGGCTAGCGGGGGCACAAATGAGCAGTTCTTC	CSVAAYGASGGTNEQFF
many	TRBJ2-1	TRBV20-1	TRBD2	TGCAGTGCTAGAACGAGCGGGGGGAACTCCTACAATGAGCAGTTCTTC	CSARTSGGNSYNEQFF
-	TRBJ2-5	TRBV10-3	-	TGTGCCATCAGTATCGACAGTAAAGAGACCCAGTACTTC	CAISIDSKETQYF
few	TRBJ2-5	TRBV24-1	-	TGTGCCACCAGTGATGTCGGCCCAGCCGGGAAGACCCAGTACTTC	CATSDVGPAGKTQYF
many	TRBJ1-6	TRBV11-2	TRBD1	TGTGCCAGCAGCCTAGGGGCAGGGGGCGCCCAGTTCGGTTCACCCCTCCACTTT	CASSLGAGGAQFGSPLHF
-	TRBJ2-1	TRBV10-2	-	TGCGCCAGCAGTGAGCTGGATGAGCAGTTCTTC	CASSELDEQFF
-	TRBJ2-1	TRBV29-1	-	TGCAGCGCCGCCCCACCCGGTGGGCATGAGCAGTTCTTC	CSAAPPGGHEQFF
-	TRBJ2-6	TRBV2	-	TGTGCCAGCAGTGGCCGGATTGGGGCCAACGTCCTGACTTTC	CASSGRIGANVLTF
-	TRBJ1-1	TRBV29-1	-	TGCATCGTTGGGGACGTCGGTGAAGCCTTCTTT	CIVGDVGEAFF
-	TRBJ2-7	TRBV20-1	TRBD2	TGCAGTGCCCCAAGGGCACTAGCGGGGGGGTCCTACGAGCAGTACTTC	CSAPRALAGGSYEQYF
-	TRBJ1-1	TRBV19	-	TGTGCCAGTAGCGGGGGGCTATTGACTGAAGCTTTCTTT	CASSGGLLTEAFF
-	TRBJ1-4	TRBV6-1	TRBD1	TGTGCCAGCAGTGGACAGGGTGCAACTAATGAAAAACTGTTTTTT	CASSGQGATNEKLFF
many	TRBJ2-5	TRBV20-1	-	TGCAGTGCTAGAGATCCGAGGGAGACCCAGTACTTC	CSARDPRETQYF
once	TRBJ1-3	TRBV2	-	TGTGCCAGCAGTGAAGGGGCAGGGAGTGGAAACACCATATATTTT	CASSEGAGSGNTIYF
many	TRBJ2-2	TRBV5-1	TRBD2	TGCGCCAGCGGACCGAGCGGGGGGAGCACCGGGGAGCTGTTTTTT	CASGPSGGSTGELFF
many	TRBJ2-7	TRBV5-1	TRBD2	TGCGCCAGCAGCAGCACTAGCGGAACCTACGAGCAGTACTTC	CASSSTSGTYEQYF
many	TRBJ1-1	TRBV5-6	-	TGTGCCAGCAGCCCGGACAGCAAAGCTTTCTTT	CASSPDSKAFF
once	TRBJ1-4	TRBV7-2	-	TGTGCCAGCAGCTTAGGGGGGGGCGAAAAACTGTTTTTT	CASSLGGGEKLFF
many	TRBJ2-2	TRBV29-1	-	TGCAGCGTTGGACAGATTCAGAACACCGGGGAGCTGTTTTTT	CSVGQIQNTGELFF
once	TRBJ1-5	TRBV10-1	-	TGCGCCAGCAGTGACAAGAGAAATCAGCCCCAGCATTTT	CASSDKRNQPQHF
once	TRBJ2-7	TRBV5-1	-	TGCGCCAGCAGCTTGGATCGGAGCAGCACCTACGAGCAGTACTTC	CASSLDRSSTYEQYF
-	TRBJ2-3	TRBV19	-	TGTGCCAGTAGTATGCAGCGGGCATTGGATACGCAGTATTTT	CASSMQRALDTQYF
many	TRBJ1-1	TRBV6-2/TRBV6-3	-	TGTGCCAGCAGTTACTCGACCTCAAAGGGGAGGGCTTTCTTT	CASSYSTSKGRAFF
once	TRBJ1-6	TRBV20-1	-	TGCAGTGCTAGCCAGGATTCCTATAATTCACCCCTCCACTTT	CSASQDSYNSPLHF
many	TRBJ1-6	TRBV4-3	TRBD1	TGCGCCAGCAGCCAAGATCTGGGACAGGGGCGATCACCCCTCCACTTT	CASSQDLGQGRSPLHF
-	TRBJ2-1	TRBV15	TRBD2	TGTGCCACCAGCAGAGCTAGCGGGGGTGGGTATGAGCAGTTCTTC	CATSRASGGGYEQFF
-	TRBJ1-1	TRBV5-6	-	TGTGCCAGCAGCTTTGGGGTATTTGAAGCTTTCTTT	CASSFGVFEAFF
-	TRBJ2-1	TRBV7-6	TRBD1	TGTGCTAGCAGCTTAGTAAGGGCCCCAACAGGGGGTCGAATCTACAATGAGCAGTTCTTC	CASSLVRAPTGGRIYNEQFF
once	TRBJ2-2	TRBV10-3	TRBD1	TGTGCCATCAGTGGGACAGGTCTGGGCACCGGGGAGCTGTTTTTT	CAISGTGLGTGELFF
medium-sized	TRBJ2-7	TRBV15	-	TGTGCCACCAGCAGAGATCTTCAGGGCCACGAGCAGTACTTC	CATSRDLQGHEQYF
-	TRBJ2-3	TRBV7-3	TRBD2	TGTGCCAGCAGCTTAAGACTAGCGGGAGGGCAGACAGATACGCAGTATTTT	CASSLRLAGGQTDTQYF
few	TRBJ2-5	TRBV9	-	TGTGCCCAAGAGACCCAGTACTTC	CAQETQYF
few	TRBJ1-2	TRBV11-2	TRBD1	TGTGCCAGCAGGCCTACAGGGGGAGTATATGGCTACACCTTC	CASRPTGGVYGYTF
many	TRBJ1-1	TRBV9	TRBD1	TGTGCCAGCAGCCTCGCCCCGGACAGGGGTGAAGCTTTCTTT	CASSLAPDRGEAFF
many	TRBJ2-3	TRBV5-1	-	TGCGCCAGCAGCCGGTCCGGGGCTAGCACAGATACGCAGTATTTT	CASSRSGASTDTQYF